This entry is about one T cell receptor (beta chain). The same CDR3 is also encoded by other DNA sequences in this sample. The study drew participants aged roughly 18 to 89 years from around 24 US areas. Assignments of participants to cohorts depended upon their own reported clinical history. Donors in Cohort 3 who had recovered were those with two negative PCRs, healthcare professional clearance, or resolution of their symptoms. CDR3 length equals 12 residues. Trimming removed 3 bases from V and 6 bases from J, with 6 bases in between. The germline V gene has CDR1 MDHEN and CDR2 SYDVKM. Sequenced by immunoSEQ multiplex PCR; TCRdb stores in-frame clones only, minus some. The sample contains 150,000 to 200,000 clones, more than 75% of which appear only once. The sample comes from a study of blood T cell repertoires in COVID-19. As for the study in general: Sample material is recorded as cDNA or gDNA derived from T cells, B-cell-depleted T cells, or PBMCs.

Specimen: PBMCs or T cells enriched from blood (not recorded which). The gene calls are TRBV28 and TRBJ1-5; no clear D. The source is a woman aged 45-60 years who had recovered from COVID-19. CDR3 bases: TGTGCCAGCAGTTTTTCAGGTCAGCCCCAGCATTTT. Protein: CASSFSGQPQHF.